The T cell receptor (beta chain) described here comes from a study of CD8 T cells in Susac syndrome (dated by TCRdb to 2018 to 2020). About the investigation overall: Repertoire sequencing was used to test whether CD8+ T cell activation and differentiation in Susac syndrome was antigen driven. Clonality of the CD8+ T cell repertoire was compared between roughly eleven healthy donors, approximately 14 Susac syndrome patients and around 16 multiple sclerosis patients. The research as a whole found: The number of individuals in the TCR sequencing and HLA analysis was recognized as being relatively small.

Peripheral blood CD8+ and CD4+ T cells from healthy donors, Susac syndrome patients and multiple sclerosis patients were profiled using high-throughput TCR beta sequencing. The multiple sclerosis controls were treatment-naive patients whose relapsing-remitting disease, either stable or active, fulfilled the revised McDonald criteria. Bulk CD8+ and CD4+ T cells were purified by magnetic negative isolation, while CD8+ TEMRA cells were enriched using FACS. Blood was collected in EDTA tubes and processed within 24 hours, with PBMCs isolated through density gradient centrifugation. PBMCs destined for TCR sequencing were cryopreserved in liquid nitrogen and later thawed in a 37 °C water bath. Purity of sorted or isolated CD4+, CD8+ and CD8+ TEMRA cells was at least 90%. As concerns this clonotype: What antigen it recognizes has not been identified. The input lacks base qualities; no much larger clone sits a single base away.

RNA was extracted using the RNeasy kit, and roughly 0.45 to 1 microgram was reverse transcribed with random hexamers. The immunoSEQ multiplex PCR assay, which covers 54 Vbeta and 13 Jbeta segments, was used to amplify TCR beta CDR3 regions. PCR amplification bias was corrected using a synthetic template baseline for primer optimization and computational correction. As for the original processing: Reads were annotated to V, D and J genes according to IMGT and were analyzed with immunoSEQ Analyzer, with only productive sequences retained. Clonality was calculated as one minus the Shannon entropy normalized by log2 of the number of productive unique sequences. For each patient and control, public and private clones were evaluated among the 100 most prevalent clones. Clones were defined as Susac-specific when absent from the healthy and MS cohorts, from over 950 published viral clones and from other ImmuneACCESS disease sequences. In-frame beta chains were kept once TCRdb had trimmed the public reads at Q25 with fastp and called clones with MiXCR. A single entry per CDR3 protein holds the most common genes and DNA from its merged rows. TCRdb's processing, not the study's, gives the V and J calls here. This sample gives about 52,000 distinct CDR3 sequences in total; around 93% of them show up just once. In total, the top ten clones hold about 0.51% of the sample.

The sample consisted of CD8+ T cells from PBMCs. This TCR was sampled from a human donor with multiple sclerosis.

This receptor carries the CDR3 CASSQDQGSGANVLTF. The bases are TGCGCCAGCAGCCAAGATCAGGGTTCTGGGGCCAACGTCCTGACTTTC. The chain employs TRBV4-3 and TRBJ2-6, with TRBD1 perhaps the D gene, on 5 matching bases. V is shortened by 0 bases, J by 1 base, and the region joining them spans 7 bases. The germline V gene supplies CDR1 LGHNA and CDR2 YSLEER. CDR3 length: 16 amino acids, cysteine to phenylalanine. Only the CDR3 DNA is retained, 48 bases long and in frame from the first base.